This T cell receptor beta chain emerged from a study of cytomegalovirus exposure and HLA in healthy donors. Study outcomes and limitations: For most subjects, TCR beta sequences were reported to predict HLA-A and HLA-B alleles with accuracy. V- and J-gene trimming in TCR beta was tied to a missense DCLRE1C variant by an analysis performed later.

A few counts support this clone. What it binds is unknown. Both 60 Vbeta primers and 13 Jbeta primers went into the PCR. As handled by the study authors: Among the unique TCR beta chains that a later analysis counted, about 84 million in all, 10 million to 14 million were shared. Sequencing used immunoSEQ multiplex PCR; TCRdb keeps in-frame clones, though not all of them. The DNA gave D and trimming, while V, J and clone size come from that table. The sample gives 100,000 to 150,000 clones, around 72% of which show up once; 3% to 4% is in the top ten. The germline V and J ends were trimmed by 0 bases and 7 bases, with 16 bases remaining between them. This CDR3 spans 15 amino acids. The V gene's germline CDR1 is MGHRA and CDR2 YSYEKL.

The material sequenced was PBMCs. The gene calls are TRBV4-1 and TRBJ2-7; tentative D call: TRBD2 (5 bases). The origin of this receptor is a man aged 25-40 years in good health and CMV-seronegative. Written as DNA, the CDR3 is TGCGCCAGCAGCCAAGATGCCCGGACTGGAATGGAGCAGTACTTC. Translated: CASSQDARTGMEQYF.